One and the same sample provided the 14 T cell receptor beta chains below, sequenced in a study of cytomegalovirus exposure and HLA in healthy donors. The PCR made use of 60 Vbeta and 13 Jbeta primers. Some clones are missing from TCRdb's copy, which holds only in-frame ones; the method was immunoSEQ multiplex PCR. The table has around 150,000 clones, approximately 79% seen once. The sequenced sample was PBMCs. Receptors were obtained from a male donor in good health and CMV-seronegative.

The CDR3 bases are TGCAGCGTGGACGGGACAGGGGGTTCCGGGGAGCTGTTTTTT. It is translated as CSVDGTGGSGELFF. The chain has TRBV29-1 and TRBJ2-2; 11 nucleotides agree with TRBD1. This CDR3 comprises 14 residues. Looked up from germline, CDR1 is SQVTM and CDR2 is ANQGSEA. Trimming cost V 6 bases and J 6 bases; bases outside gene matches: 6.

Written as DNA, the CDR3 is TGTGCCAGCACCCTTCGCCCGGGGAGCACAGATACGCAGTATTTT. This encodes CASTLRPGSTDTQYF. The rearrangement uses TRBV7-3 and TRBJ2-3; weak D call: TRBD2 (5 bases). V lost 7 bases and J lost 0, with 14 bases in between. CDR3 length: 15 residues. Germline V CDR1 and CDR2: SGHTA, FQGTGA. The variable domain in full, with the rest retrieved from reference TRBV7-3 and TRBJ2-3, is GAGVSQTPSNKVTEKGKYVELRCDPISGHTALYWYRQSLGQGPEFLIYFQGTGAADDSGLPNDRFFAVRPEGSVSTLKIQRTERGDSAVYLCASTLRPGSTDTQYFGPGTRLTVL.

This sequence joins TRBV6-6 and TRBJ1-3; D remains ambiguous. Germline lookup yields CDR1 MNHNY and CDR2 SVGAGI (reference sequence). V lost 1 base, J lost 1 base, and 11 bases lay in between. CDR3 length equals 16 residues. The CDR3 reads CASSYFPGVSGNTIYF. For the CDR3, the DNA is TGTGCCAGCAGTTACTTTCCGGGTGTGTCTGGAAACACCATATATTTT.

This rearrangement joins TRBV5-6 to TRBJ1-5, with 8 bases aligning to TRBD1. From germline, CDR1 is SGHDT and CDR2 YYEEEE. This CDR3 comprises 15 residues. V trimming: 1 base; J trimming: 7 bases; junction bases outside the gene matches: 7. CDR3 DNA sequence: TGTGCCAGCAGCTTGTTGGGACAGGTGGGGCAGCCCCAGCATTTT. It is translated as CASSLLGQVGQPQHF.

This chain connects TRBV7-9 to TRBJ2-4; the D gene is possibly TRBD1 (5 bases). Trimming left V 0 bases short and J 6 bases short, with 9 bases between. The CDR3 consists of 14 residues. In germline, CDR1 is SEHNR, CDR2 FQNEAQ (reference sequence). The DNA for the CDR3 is TGTGCCAGCAGCTTAGCCGGCAGGGTAAACATTCAGTACTTC. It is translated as CASSLAGRVNIQYF.

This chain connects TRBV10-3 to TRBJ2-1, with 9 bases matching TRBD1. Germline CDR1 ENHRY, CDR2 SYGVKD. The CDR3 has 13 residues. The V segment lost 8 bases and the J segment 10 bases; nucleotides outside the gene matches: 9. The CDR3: CAISTGGSGEQFF. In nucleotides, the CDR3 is TGTGCCATCTCGACAGGGGGGTCGGGAGAGCAGTTCTTC.

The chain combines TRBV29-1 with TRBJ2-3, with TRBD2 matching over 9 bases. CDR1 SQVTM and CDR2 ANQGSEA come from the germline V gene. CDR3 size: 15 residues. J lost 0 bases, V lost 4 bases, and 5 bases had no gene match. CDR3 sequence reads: CSVARSGGSTDTQYF. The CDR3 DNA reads TGCAGCGTTGCCCGGAGCGGGGGGAGCACAGATACGCAGTATTTT.

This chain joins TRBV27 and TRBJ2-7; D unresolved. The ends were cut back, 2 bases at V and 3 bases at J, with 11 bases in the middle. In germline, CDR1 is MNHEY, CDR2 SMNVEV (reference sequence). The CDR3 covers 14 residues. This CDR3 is CASSLTQNFYEQYF. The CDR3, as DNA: TGTGCCAGCAGTTTAACACAGAACTTCTACGAGCAGTACTTC.

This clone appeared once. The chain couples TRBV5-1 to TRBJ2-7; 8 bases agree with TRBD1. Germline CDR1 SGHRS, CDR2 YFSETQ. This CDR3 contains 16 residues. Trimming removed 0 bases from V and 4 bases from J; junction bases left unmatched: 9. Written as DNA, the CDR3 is TGCGCCAGCAGCTTGGCGGACAGGGAAGGGGAATACGAGCAGTACTTC. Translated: CASSLADREGEYEQYF.

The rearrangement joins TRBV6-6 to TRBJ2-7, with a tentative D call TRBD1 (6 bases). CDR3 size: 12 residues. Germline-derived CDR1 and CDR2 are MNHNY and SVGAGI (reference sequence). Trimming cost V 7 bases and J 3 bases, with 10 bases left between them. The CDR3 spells CASTMDSYEQYF. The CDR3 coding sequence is TGTGCCAGCACGATGGACAGCTACGAGCAGTACTTC.

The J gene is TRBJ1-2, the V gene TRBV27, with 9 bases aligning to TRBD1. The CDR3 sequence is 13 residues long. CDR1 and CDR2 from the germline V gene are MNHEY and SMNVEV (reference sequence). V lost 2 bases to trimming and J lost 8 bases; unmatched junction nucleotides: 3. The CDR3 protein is CASSLRTGDGYTF. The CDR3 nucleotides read TGTGCCAGCAGTTTACGGACAGGGGACGGCTACACCTTC.

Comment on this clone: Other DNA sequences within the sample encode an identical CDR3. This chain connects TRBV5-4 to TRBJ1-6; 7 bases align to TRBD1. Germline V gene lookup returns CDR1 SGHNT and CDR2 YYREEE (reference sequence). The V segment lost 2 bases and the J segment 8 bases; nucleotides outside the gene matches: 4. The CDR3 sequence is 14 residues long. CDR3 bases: TGTGCCAGCAGCTTAGACAGGGCTGATTCACCCCTCCACTTT. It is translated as CASSLDRADSPLHF. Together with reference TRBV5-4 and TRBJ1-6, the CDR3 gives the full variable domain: ETGVTQSPTHLIKTRGQQVTLRCSSQSGHNTVSWYQQALGQGPQFIFQYYREEENGRGNFPPRFSGLQFPNYSSELNVNALELDDSALYLCASSLDRADSPLHFGNGTRLTVT.

CDR3 coding DNA: TGTGCCAGCAACTTAGGGGGGGAGGACACTGAAGCTTTCTTT. It encodes CASNLGGEDTEAFF. The genes are TRBV5-6 and TRBJ1-1; D might be TRBD1 (6 bases). CDR3 length equals 14 residues. Trimming removed 6 bases from V and 3 bases from J, with 15 bases in between. The germline gives CDR1 SGHDT, CDR2 YYEEEE.

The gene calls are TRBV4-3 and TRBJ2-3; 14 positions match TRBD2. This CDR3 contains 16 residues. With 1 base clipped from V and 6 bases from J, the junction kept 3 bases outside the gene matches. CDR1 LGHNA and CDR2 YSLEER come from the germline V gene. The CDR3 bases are TGCGCCAGCAGCCAAGGACTAGCGGGGGGGCAGGATACGCAGTATTTT. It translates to CASSQGLAGGQDTQYF.